This T cell receptor beta chain is from a study of blood T cell repertoires in COVID-19 (dated by TCRdb to the early 2020s). A note on the overall study: Samples from collaborators originated in the United States, Italy and Spain and spanned both the acute and convalescent phases of COVID-19. The material from the prospective study consisted of cDNA or gDNA derived from T cells, B-cell-depleted T cells, or PBMCs. The dataset comprised deeply sampled blood TCRbeta repertoires from subjects exposed to, actively infected with, or recovered from COVID-19. The repertoires were released in a freely available public database meant as a resource for research on the immune response to SARS-CoV-2. The samples were drawn from the first 160 participants of the ongoing ImmuneRACE study and from some 1,300 subjects provided by 6 global collaborators. The sample metadata nearly always contained a de-identified subject ID, COVID-19 status, age in years and sex. HLA class I and class II types, where available, came from metadata supplied by the sample provider rather than from assay-based typing.

One collaborating source in Seattle enrolled patients while the patients were actively infected and followed the patients over time throughout the course of disease. Whole blood was collected in K2EDTA tubes by collaborating institutions according to the institutions' own protocols. For TCRbeta analysis, collaborators shipped samples as frozen whole blood, isolated PBMCs, or DNA extracted from either of those sample types. TCRbeta CDR3 regions were amplified from genomic DNA using the immunoSEQ Assay, a bias-controlled multiplex PCR. In the source study's methods: Within the assay, amplification of reference gene primers was used to estimate how many nucleated cells each sample contained. To quantify the absolute abundance of each unique TCRbeta CDR3 rearrangement, sequence reads were collapsed and filtered. Productive Simpson clonality was computed per sample as the square root of Simpson's diversity index over productive rearrangements. TCRdb re-hosts the immuneACCESS table, in-frame sequences only. Its copies lack some clones; in the studies checked, an unresolved V gene accounts for under half of them, and the cause for the rest is not known. D and trimming come from the DNA, and the V and J calls and clone size come from that table. The sample includes about 300,000 clones, with 65% to 85% observed a single time. The leading ten clones occupy roughly 1.6% of the sample.

V lost 3 bases and J lost 2 bases, and the count of bases not matched to a germline gene is 3. CDR1 and CDR2 (SGHVT, SQSDAQ) derive from the germline V gene. The CDR3 runs 14 amino acids, cysteine and phenylalanine included. Only CDR3 DNA remains: 42 bases, in frame from the first base. General conclusions and limits of the study: The quantity of clinical and demographic metadata differed by source and by participant and was supplied without curation.

Details on this clone: The target of this receptor is not known. Base qualities are not recorded, but no much larger clone differs from it by a single base.

The sequence is built from TRBV7-4 and TRBJ2-7, and TRBD1 aligns with 8 junction nucleotides. Sequencing was performed on peripheral blood. This clonotype was sampled from a human donor with COVID-19, enrolled during active disease. The donor label of this sample is uncertain. The nucleotide sequence reads TGTGCCAGCAGCTTGGACAGGGACACCTACGAGCAGTACTTC. Translated, it gives CASSLDRDTYEQYF.